This TCR beta chain was found in a study of T cell responses to AZD1222 COVID-19 vaccine. Study-wide findings and caveats: CD4 TCRs linked to vaccination spanned spike, dominating at 160-218 and 743-854. Seropositivity was recorded at baseline in only a handful of AZD1222 recipients.

In regard to this clone: Its antigen is unidentified.

The CDR3 length is 15 residues. Per the germline V gene, CDR1 is SGHAT and CDR2 is FQNNGV. V lost 6 bases, J lost 12 bases, and 14 bases stayed unmatched. Profiled with immunoSEQ multiplex PCR; TCRdb holds only in-frame clones, not every one. The data contain under 70,000 clones, more than 70% of them singletons. This TCR was sampled from an adult who received the AZD1222 COVID-19 vaccine. The chain is built from TRBV11-2 and TRBJ1-4; 9 nucleotides line up with TRBD1. Sequenced material: peripheral blood, taken 28 days after the second AZD1222 dose. The CDR3 here is CASSQRPGQGMELFF. The CDR3 DNA follows: TGTGCCAGCAGTCAAAGACCGGGACAGGGAATGGAACTGTTTTTT.